This passage covers 21 T cell receptor beta chains from one sample sequenced in a study of T cell clones after liver transplantation. Some clones are missing from TCRdb's copy, which holds only in-frame ones; the method was immunoSEQ multiplex PCR. This table holds more than 15,000 clones, more than 70% found once. Here the sequenced sample was CD8+ T cells from blood, taken about 50 months after liver transplant. The receptors derive from a human patient who received a liver transplant. The T cells may come from the graft donor.

The V call is TRBV27, the J call TRBJ1-3; 10 bases are a match to TRBD1. The CDR3 loop spans 16 amino acids. The junction had 6 bases not matched to a gene; V was cut back by 6 bases and J by 1 base. Germline loops: CDR1 MNHEY, CDR2 SMNVEV (reference sequence). CDR3 amino acids: CASRPGQGRSGNTIYF. In DNA form, the CDR3 reads TGTGCCAGCAGGCCGGGACAGGGGAGGTCTGGAAACACCATATATTTT.

The V gene is TRBV4-2, the J gene TRBJ2-6; the D gene is possibly TRBD1 (5 bases). CDR3 length: 16 residues. V was trimmed by 0 bases and J by 1 base, leaving 7 bases between them. The germline V gene has CDR1 LGHNA and CDR2 YNFKEQ. DNA of the CDR3: TGTGCCAGCAGCCAAGAGGGGCAGTCTGGGGCCAACGTCCTGACTTTC. This gives the protein CASSQEGQSGANVLTF.

The chain couples TRBV7-9 to TRBJ2-1; D gene unclear. The CDR3 contains 15 residues. The germline V and J ends were trimmed by 5 bases and 0 bases, with 11 bases remaining between them. Germline V gene sequence: CDR1 SEHNR, CDR2 FQNEAQ (reference sequence). The chain's CDR3 is CASSLTLSSYNEQFF. Written as DNA, the CDR3 is TGTGCCAGCAGCCTAACTTTGTCCTCCTACAATGAGCAGTTCTTC.

This clone was counted a few times. The chain has TRBV11-1 and TRBJ2-3; 8 bases agree with TRBD2. Germline assignment: CDR1 SGHAT and CDR2 FQDESV (reference sequence). V trimming: 2 bases; J trimming: 4 bases; junction bases outside the gene matches: 8. The CDR3 covers 16 residues. CDR3 protein: CASSLFGGEGPDTQYF. The CDR3 DNA reads as TGTGCCAGCAGCTTATTCGGGGGGGAGGGGCCAGATACGCAGTATTTT.

The rearrangement joins TRBV10-3 to TRBJ1-2; D remains unclear. V lost 6 bases to trimming and J lost 8 bases, with 16 bases between them. Germline V gives CDR1 ENHRY, CDR2 SYGVKD. The CDR3 length is 13 residues. The CDR3 DNA reads as TGTGCCATCAGCCCTGCGGGAGAGGAGGGCTACACCTTC. It yields the protein CAISPAGEEGYTF.

This chain links TRBV14 with TRBJ1-2, with a tentative D call TRBD1 (5 bases). Germline V gives CDR1 SGHDN, CDR2 FVKESK. The CDR3 length is 13 residues. Trimming removed 5 bases at V and 4 bases at J, with 11 bases between. The CDR3: CASSGGFGYGYTF. The CDR3 coding sequence is TGTGCCAGCAGCGGGGGGTTTGGCTATGGCTACACCTTC. The entire variable domain, with the rest obtained from reference TRBV14 and TRBJ1-2, is as follows: EAGVTQFPSHSVIEKGQTVTLRCDPISGHDNLYWYRRVMGKEIKFLLHFVKESKQDESGMPNNRFLAERTGGTYSTLKVQPAELEDSGVYFCASSGGFGYGYTFGSGTRLTVV.

The chain carries TRBV27 and TRBJ2-5; 7 positions match TRBD2. Unmatched junction bases numbered 7, after V lost 4 bases and J lost 5 bases. Germline assignment: CDR1 MNHEY and CDR2 SMNVEV (reference sequence). CDR3 length equals 14 residues. CDR3 in amino acids: CASSSERDSETQYF. CDR3 nucleotide sequence: TGTGCCAGCAGTTCTGAGCGGGATAGTGAGACCCAGTACTTC.

The chain has TRBV4-3 and TRBJ2-1, with D possibly being TRBD2 (6 bases). The CDR3 contains 15 residues. V was cut by 1 base and J by 1 base, with 8 bases left in between. CDR1 LGHNA and CDR2 YSLEER come from the germline V gene. CDR3 coding DNA: TGCGCCAGCAGCCAAGCTGGGGGGTCCTACAATGAGCAGTTCTTC. Translation gives CASSQAGGSYNEQFF.

The chain carries TRBV29-1 and TRBJ2-1; a possible D gene is TRBD2 (5 bases). The germline gives CDR1 SQVTM, CDR2 ANQGSEA. CDR3 length: 12 residues. V dropped 6 bases and J dropped 5 bases, with 11 bases sitting between them. The CDR3, as DNA: TGCAGCGTCGAAATGCGGGACAATGAGCAGTTCTTC. Residues: CSVEMRDNEQFF.

The rearrangement joins TRBV5-1 to TRBJ2-7; 9 nucleotides align to TRBD1. CDR1 and CDR2 from the germline V gene are SGHRS and YFSETQ. V shed 3 bases, J shed 4 bases, and the junction held 5 bases outside the gene matches. The length of the CDR3 is 14 residues. This chain's CDR3 is CASSSGQGNYEQYF. The CDR3 nucleotides read TGCGCCAGCAGCTCGGGACAGGGAAATTACGAGCAGTACTTC.

The chain carries TRBV19 and TRBJ1-5; D unclear. The CDR3 runs to 15 residues. The germline V gene encodes CDR1 LNHDA and CDR2 SQIVND (reference sequence). Trimming removed 5 bases from V and 0 bases from J, with 11 bases in between. CDR3 DNA sequence: TGTGCCAGTAGTCCCCTAGACACTAGCAATCAGCCCCAGCATTTT. It codes for CASSPLDTSNQPQHF.

The chain links TRBV4-1 to TRBJ1-1; D possibly corresponds to TRBD1 (6 bases). Trimming took 8 bases from V and 0 from J, leaving 16 bases between them. This CDR3 comprises 15 residues. Germline CDR1 MGHRA, CDR2 YSYEKL. DNA of the CDR3: TGCGCCAGCCATAGAAGGGACACCTTGAACACTGAAGCTTTCTTT. Translation: CASHRRDTLNTEAFF.

The chain recombines TRBV27 with TRBJ2-3; maybe TRBD2 (6 bases). Trimming left V 4 bases short and J 3 bases short, with 8 bases between. The germline V gene encodes CDR1 MNHEY and CDR2 SMNVEV (reference sequence). This CDR3 has 13 residues. The CDR3, as DNA: TGTGCCAGCAGTTACGGAGGGACAGATACGCAGTATTTT. Translating it yields CASSYGGTDTQYF.

The chain couples TRBV13 to TRBJ2-7, with a weak D call TRBD1 (6 bases). In germline, CDR1 is PRHDT, CDR2 FYEKMQ (reference sequence). This CDR3 has 14 amino acids. Between the trimmed V and J ends, which lost 5 bases and 1 base, there was a span of 12 bases. CDR3 nucleotide sequence: TGTGCCAGCAGCCCCACACAGGGATCCTACGAGCAGTACTTC. It translates to CASSPTQGSYEQYF.

The chain carries TRBV29-1 and TRBJ1-3; D not certain. Germline loops: CDR1 SQVTM, CDR2 ANQGSEA. Trimming took 6 bases from V and 4 from J, leaving 7 bases between them. The CDR3 covers 11 residues. CDR3 protein: CSVVWGNTIYF. CDR3 sequence (DNA): TGCAGCGTCGTTTGGGGAAACACCATATATTTT.

The rearrangement joins TRBV5-6 to TRBJ1-2; D may be TRBD1 (6 bases). V lost 4 bases to trimming and J lost 3 bases, with 10 bases between them. Germline-derived CDR1 and CDR2 are SGHDT and YYEEEE. The CDR3 is made up of 13 amino acids. CDR3 amino acids: CASSIGGDYGYTF. The CDR3 bases are TGTGCCAGCAGCATAGGGGGGGACTATGGCTACACCTTC.

The J gene is TRBJ2-7, the V gene TRBV9; the D is unclear. CDR1 and CDR2 (germline): SGDLS, YYNGEE. V was cut by 3 bases and J by 6 bases, with 13 bases left in between. This CDR3 is 13 amino acids long. The DNA of the CDR3 is TGTGCCAGCAGCGAAAACCATAGCCCCGAGCAGTACTTC. It encodes CASSENHSPEQYF.

The V and J genes are TRBV7-3 and TRBJ2-7; D unresolved. Germline loops: CDR1 SGHTA, CDR2 FQGTGA. V lost 5 bases, J lost 2 bases, and 16 bases lay in between. The CDR3 totals 15 residues. The CDR3 is CASSHERGKTYEQYF. CDR3 bases: TGTGCCAGCAGCCATGAGAGAGGAAAGACCTACGAGCAGTACTTC.

A note on this clone: The sample holds other DNA sequences that translate to the same CDR3. J is TRBJ1-5 and V is TRBV4-1; D unresolved. V lost 1 base and J lost 4, with 5 bases in between. The CDR3 totals 13 residues. Per the germline V gene, CDR1 is MGHRA and CDR2 is YSYEKL. The CDR3 DNA follows: TGCGCCAGCAGCCAAGGGAGGAATCAGCCCCAGCATTTT. This gives the protein CASSQGRNQPQHF.

The chain has TRBV4-1 and TRBJ2-7; TRBD2 is a possible D gene (6 bases). The CDR3 loop spans 15 amino acids. V lost 1 base and J lost 4, with 14 bases in between. Germline CDR1 and CDR2: MGHRA and YSYEKL. CDR3 sequence: CASSQVEYGGYEQYF. CDR3 nucleotides: TGCGCCAGCAGCCAAGTGGAGTACGGAGGGTACGAGCAGTACTTC.

The chain uses TRBV7-3 and TRBJ2-5; D not resolved. The ends were cut back, 0 bases at V and 4 bases at J, with 18 bases in the middle. This CDR3 contains 17 residues. Germline V lookup: CDR1 SGHTA, CDR2 FQGTGA. This CDR3 is CASSLTTGPTPPETQYF. In DNA, the CDR3 is TGTGCCAGCAGCTTAACTACCGGGCCTACCCCCCCAGAGACCCAGTACTTC.